This TCR beta chain was identified in a study of graft-versus-host responses after intestinal transplantation. Turning to this clone: Its antigen is unidentified.

The V end was cut by 7 bases, the J end by 0 bases, with 11 bases between. Germline V gives CDR1 SGDLS, CDR2 YYNGEE. This CDR3 is 14 amino acids long. Profiling relied on immunoSEQ multiplex PCR, and the TCRdb table lists in-frame clones only, not all of them. The sample lists some 15,000 clones; around 94% were seen once. Whole-study results and caveats: Subjects displaying graft-donor T cell macrochimerism possessed elevated graft-versus-host to host-versus-graft clonal ratios inside allografts.

The chain employs TRBV9 and TRBJ2-1; D ambiguous. Sequenced material: PBMCs, taken 9 days after transplant. The sequence came from a human patient who received an intestinal transplant, so some T cells may come from the graft donor. Written as DNA, the CDR3 is TGTGCCAGCGGTCGCGGAAGCTCCTACAATGAGCAGTTCTTC. This translates into CASGRGSSYNEQFF.